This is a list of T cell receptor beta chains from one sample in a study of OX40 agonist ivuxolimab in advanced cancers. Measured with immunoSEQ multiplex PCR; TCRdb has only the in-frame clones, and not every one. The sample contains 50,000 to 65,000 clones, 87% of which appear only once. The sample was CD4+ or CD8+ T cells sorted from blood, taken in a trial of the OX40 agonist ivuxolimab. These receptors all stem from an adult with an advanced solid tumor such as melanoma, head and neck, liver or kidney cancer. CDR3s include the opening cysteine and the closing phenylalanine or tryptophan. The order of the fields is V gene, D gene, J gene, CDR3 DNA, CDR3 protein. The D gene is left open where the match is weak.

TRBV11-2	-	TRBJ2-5	TGTGCCAGCAGCCTCTCTCAGGCAGGGAGGGAGACCCAGTACTTC	CASSLSQAGRETQYF
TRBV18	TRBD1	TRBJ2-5	TGTGCCAGCTCACCTACAGGGGGCTCTGAGACCCAGTACTTC	CASSPTGGSETQYF
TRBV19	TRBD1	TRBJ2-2	TGTGCCAGTAGTTTGGGGACAGGGGACACCGGGGAGCTGTTTTTT	CASSLGTGDTGELFF
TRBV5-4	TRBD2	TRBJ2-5	TGTGCCAGCAGCTCCTCTAGCGGGATCCAAGAGACCCAGTACTTC	CASSSSSGIQETQYF
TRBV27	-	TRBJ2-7	TGTGCCAGCAGAGGGGGGCGGAGCAACAACTACGAGCAGTACTTC	CASRGGRSNNYEQYF
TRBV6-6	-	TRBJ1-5	TGTGCCAGCAGTTACTTTAGCAATCAGCCCCAGCATTTT	CASSYFSNQPQHF
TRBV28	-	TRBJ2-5	TGTGCCAGCAGTCCTCGCCTTGATGGCTCCCAAGAGACCCAGTACTTC	CASSPRLDGSQETQYF
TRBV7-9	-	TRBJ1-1	TGTGCCAGCAGCTTAGACGGGGGAAGAACTGAAGCTTTCTTT	CASSLDGGRTEAFF
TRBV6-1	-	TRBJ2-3	TGTGCCAGCAGTGAAACTAGACGAAGCACAGATACGCAGTATTTT	CASSETRRSTDTQYF
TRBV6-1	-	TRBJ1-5	TGTGCCAGCAGGGATTTTGGGCAGCCCCAGCATTTT	CASRDFGQPQHF
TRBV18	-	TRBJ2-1	TGTGCCAGCTCAATCCGGACGGACTACAATGAGCAGTTCTTC	CASSIRTDYNEQFF
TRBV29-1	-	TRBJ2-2	TGCAGCGTTGAACGGGGCCCGAGCGGGGAGCTGTTTTTT	CSVERGPSGELFF
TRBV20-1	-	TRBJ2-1	TGCAGTGCTCGGGGCGGGGTCGAGCAGTTCTTC	CSARGGVEQFF
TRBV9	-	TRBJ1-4	TGTGCCAGCAGCGTCCTGGGACTTCCCGATGAAAAACTGTTTTTT	CASSVLGLPDEKLFF
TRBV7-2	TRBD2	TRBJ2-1	TGTGCCAGCAGCCCTTGGTCGGGAGGGCCAAATGAGCAGTTCTTC	CASSPWSGGPNEQFF
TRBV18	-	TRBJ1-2	TGTGCCAGCTCACTATTACAGGGAATCGGCTATGGCTACACCTTC	CASSLLQGIGYGYTF
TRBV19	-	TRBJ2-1	TGTGCCAGTAGCGGGGTCCGTACCTACAATGAGCAGTTCTTC	CASSGVRTYNEQFF
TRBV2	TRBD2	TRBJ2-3	TGTGCCAGCAGTTATCCGGGACTAGCGGGAGACACTCGCACAGATACGCAGTATTTT	CASSYPGLAGDTRTDTQYF
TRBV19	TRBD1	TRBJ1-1	TGTGCCAGTAGTATACCGGGGAGGAGGGACAGGGGGCTTATGAACACTGAAGCTTTCTTT	CASSIPGRRDRGLMNTEAFF
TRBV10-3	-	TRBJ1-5	TGTGCCATCAGTGAAAGATTAGAGGGGGGTAAGGAGCCCCAGCATTTT	CAISERLEGGKEPQHF
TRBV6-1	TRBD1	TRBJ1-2	TGTGCCAGCAGTGTTACCATGGGACAGACCCTCTATGGCTACACCTTC	CASSVTMGQTLYGYTF
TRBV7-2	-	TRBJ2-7	TGTGCCAGCACCTCTCCAGGGGTCAACTACGAGCAGTACTTC	CASTSPGVNYEQYF
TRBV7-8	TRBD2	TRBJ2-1	TGTGCCAGCAGCTTGGGCGGGAGCCACAATGAGCAGTTCTTC	CASSLGGSHNEQFF
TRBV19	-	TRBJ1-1	TGTGCCAGTAGTATGGAAAGAAGGAACACTGAAGCTTTCTTT	CASSMERRNTEAFF
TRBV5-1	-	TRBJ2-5	TGCGCCAGCAGCAGCCAAGAGACCCAGTACTTC	CASSSQETQYF
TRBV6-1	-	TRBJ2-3	TGTGCCGGCGGCTTAGGCACAGATACGCAGTATTTT	CAGGLGTDTQYF